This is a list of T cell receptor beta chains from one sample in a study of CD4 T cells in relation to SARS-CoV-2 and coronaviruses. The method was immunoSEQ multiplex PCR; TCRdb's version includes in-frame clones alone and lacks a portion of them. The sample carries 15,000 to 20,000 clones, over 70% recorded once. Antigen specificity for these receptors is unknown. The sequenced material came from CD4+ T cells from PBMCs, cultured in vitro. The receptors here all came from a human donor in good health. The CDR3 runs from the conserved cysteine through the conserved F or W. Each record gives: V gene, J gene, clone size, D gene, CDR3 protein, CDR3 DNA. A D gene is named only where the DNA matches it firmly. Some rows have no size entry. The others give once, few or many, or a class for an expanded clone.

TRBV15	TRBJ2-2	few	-	CATSNPRGIDTGELFF	TGTGCCACCAGCAACCCCAGGGGCATTGACACCGGGGAGCTGTTTTTT
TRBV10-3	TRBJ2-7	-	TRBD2	CAISGTSVEEQYF	TGTGCCATCAGTGGGACTAGCGTTGAAGAGCAGTACTTC
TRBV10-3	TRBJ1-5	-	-	CAISESRGGVSNQPQHF	TGTGCCATCAGTGAGTCACGCGGGGGAGTGAGCAATCAGCCCCAGCATTTT
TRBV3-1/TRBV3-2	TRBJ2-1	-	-	CASSHSGQHEQFF	TGTGCCAGCAGCCACTCTGGCCAGCATGAGCAGTTCTTC
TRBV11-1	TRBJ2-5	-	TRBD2	CASSLALAASTGQETQYF	TGTGCCAGCAGCTTAGCCCTAGCGGCCTCCACGGGGCAAGAGACCCAGTACTTC
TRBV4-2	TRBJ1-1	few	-	CASSQVRNTEAFF	TGTGCCAGCAGCCAAGTGAGGAACACTGAAGCTTTCTTT
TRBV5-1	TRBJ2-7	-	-	CASSSRAGTPYEQYF	TGCGCCAGCAGCTCCCGAGCGGGTACCCCCTACGAGCAGTACTTC
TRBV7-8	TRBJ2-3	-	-	CASSLEGGASTDTQYF	TGTGCCAGCAGCTTAGAGGGCGGGGCGAGCACAGATACGCAGTATTTT
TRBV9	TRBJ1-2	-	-	CASSPPRSYGYTF	TGTGCCAGCAGCCCGCCGAGGAGCTATGGCTACACCTTC
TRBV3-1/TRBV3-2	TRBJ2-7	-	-	CASSQGPLDYEQYF	TGTGCCAGCAGCCAAGGTCCCTTGGATTACGAGCAGTACTTC
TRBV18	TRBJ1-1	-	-	CASSPSADTEAFF	TGTGCCAGCTCACCTAGTGCGGACACTGAAGCTTTCTTT
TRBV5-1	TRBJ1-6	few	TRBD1	CASSSGQDYSPLHF	TGCGCCAGCAGCTCAGGACAGGACTATTCACCCCTCCACTTT
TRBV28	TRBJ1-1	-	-	CASIRGRNTEAFF	TGTGCCAGCATCCGAGGCAGGAACACTGAAGCTTTCTTT
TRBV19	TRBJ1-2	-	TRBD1	CASSIQTGSYGYTF	TGTGCCAGTAGTATACAGACAGGGAGCTATGGCTACACCTTC
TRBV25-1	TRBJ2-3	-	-	CASSERAGVTKTDTQYF	TGTGCCAGCAGTGAAAGGGCAGGGGTGACCAAGACAGATACGCAGTATTTT
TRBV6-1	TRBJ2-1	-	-	CASSEDEISYNEQFF	TGTGCCAGCAGTGAAGATGAAATCTCCTACAATGAGCAGTTCTTC
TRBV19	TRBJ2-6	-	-	CASSITGSGANVLTF	TGTGCCAGTAGTATTACAGGCTCTGGGGCCAACGTCCTGACTTTC
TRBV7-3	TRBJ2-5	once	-	CASSPSPQETQYF	TGTGCCAGCAGCCCCTCCCCCCAGGAGACCCAGTACTTC
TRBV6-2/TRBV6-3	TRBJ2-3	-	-	CASSYKREPPDTQYF	TGTGCCAGCAGTTACAAGAGGGAGCCCCCAGATACGCAGTATTTT
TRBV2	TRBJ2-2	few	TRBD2	CASSDKAGGPSRELFF	TGTGCCAGCAGTGACAAGGCGGGAGGGCCTTCCCGGGAGCTGTTTTTT
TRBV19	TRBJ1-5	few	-	CASSMSSNQPQHF	TGTGCCAGTAGTATGAGTAGCAATCAGCCCCAGCATTTT
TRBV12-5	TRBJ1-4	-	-	CASGLSNEKLFF	TGTGCTAGTGGCCTTAGCAATGAAAAACTGTTTTTT
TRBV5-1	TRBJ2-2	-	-	CASSLGGTGHTGELFF	TGCGCCAGCAGCTTGGGGGGCACAGGGCACACCGGGGAGCTGTTTTTT
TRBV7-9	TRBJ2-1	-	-	CASSLLPGSSYNEQFF	TGTGCCAGCAGCTTACTCCCAGGGAGCTCCTACAATGAGCAGTTCTTC
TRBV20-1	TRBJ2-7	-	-	CSASGTISYEQYF	TGCAGTGCTAGTGGAACCATCTCCTACGAGCAGTACTTC
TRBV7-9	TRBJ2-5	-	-	CASSLHRGETQYF	TGTGCCAGCAGCTTACACAGAGGGGAGACCCAGTACTTC
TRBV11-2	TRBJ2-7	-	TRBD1	CASSGGTGFYEQYF	TGTGCCAGCAGCGGCGGGACAGGGTTCTACGAGCAGTACTTC
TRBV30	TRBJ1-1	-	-	CAWTRTLNTEAFF	TGTGCCTGGACGAGGACTCTGAACACTGAAGCTTTCTTT
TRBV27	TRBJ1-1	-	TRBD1	CASSLSTGGNTEAFF	TGTGCCAGCAGTTTATCGACAGGGGGTAACACTGAAGCTTTCTTT
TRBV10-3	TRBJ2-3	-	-	CAISAGADTDTQYF	TGTGCCATCAGTGCTGGGGCGGATACAGATACGCAGTATTTT
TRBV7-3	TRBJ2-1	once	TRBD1	CASSLGTAANEQFF	TGTGCCAGCAGCTTAGGGACAGCGGCAAATGAGCAGTTCTTC
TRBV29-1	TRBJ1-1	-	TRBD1	CSAKQGFMNTEAFF	TGCAGCGCCAAACAGGGGTTCATGAACACTGAAGCTTTCTTT
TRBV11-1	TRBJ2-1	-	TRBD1	CASVKDRGRIEGQFF	TGTGCCAGCGTAAAGGACAGGGGTCGCATAGAGGGGCAGTTCTTC
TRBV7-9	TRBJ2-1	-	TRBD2	CASSRYLWTSGRPLDEQFF	TGTGCCAGCAGCCGATACCTCTGGACTAGCGGGAGGCCGCTGGATGAGCAGTTCTTC
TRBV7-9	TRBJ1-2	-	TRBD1	CASSVETGGYYGYTF	TGTGCCAGCAGCGTAGAGACAGGGGGCTACTATGGCTACACCTTC
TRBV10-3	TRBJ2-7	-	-	CAIRGTGVGSYEQYF	TGTGCCATCAGGGGGACGGGAGTGGGGTCCTACGAGCAGTACTTC
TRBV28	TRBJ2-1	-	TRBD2	CASSLGLAAYNEQFF	TGTGCCAGCAGTTTGGGACTAGCGGCCTACAATGAGCAGTTCTTC
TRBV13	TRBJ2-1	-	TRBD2	CASRVSGRAGNEQFF	TGTGCCAGCAGAGTGAGCGGGAGGGCCGGAAATGAGCAGTTCTTC
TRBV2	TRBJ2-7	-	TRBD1	CASNPGTGDYEQYF	TGTGCCAGCAACCCCGGGACAGGTGACTACGAGCAGTACTTC
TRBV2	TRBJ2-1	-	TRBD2	CASSPDYAGGSNEQFF	TGTGCCAGCAGTCCCGACTATGCGGGAGGGAGTAATGAGCAGTTCTTC
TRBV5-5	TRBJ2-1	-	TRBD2	CASSHVAGVSYNEQFF	TGTGCCAGCAGCCACGTAGCGGGAGTATCCTACAATGAGCAGTTCTTC
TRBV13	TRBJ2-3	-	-	CASRYTFGGFEDTQYF	TGTGCCAGCAGATACACGTTCGGGGGTTTCGAAGATACGCAGTATTTT
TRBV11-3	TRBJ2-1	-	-	CASSLGQGSDEQFF	TGTGCCAGCAGCTTAGGTCAGGGGTCCGATGAGCAGTTCTTC
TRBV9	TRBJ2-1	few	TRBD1	CASSGGTGGSYNEQFF	TGTGCCAGCAGCGGGGGGACAGGGGGCTCCTACAATGAGCAGTTCTTC
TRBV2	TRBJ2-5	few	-	CASSGVLREETQYF	TGTGCCAGCAGTGGGGTCCTCCGGGAGGAGACCCAGTACTTC
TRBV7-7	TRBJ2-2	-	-	CASSPTGTGGGELFF	TGTGCCAGCAGCCCTACAGGGACGGGTGGCGGGGAGCTGTTTTTT
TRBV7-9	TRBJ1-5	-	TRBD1	CASSHAKLTGNLGPQHF	TGTGCCAGCAGCCACGCCAAGCTGACAGGGAACTTAGGACCCCAGCATTTT
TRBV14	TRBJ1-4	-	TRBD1	CASSPGQGIANEKLFF	TGTGCCAGCAGCCCGGGACAGGGGATCGCTAATGAAAAACTGTTTTTT
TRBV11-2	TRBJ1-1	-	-	CASSARYTEAFF	TGTGCCAGCAGCGCCAGGTACACTGAAGCTTTCTTT
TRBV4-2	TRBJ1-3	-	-	CASSQDRVAGNTIYF	TGTGCCAGCAGCCAAGATAGGGTTGCTGGAAACACCATATATTTT
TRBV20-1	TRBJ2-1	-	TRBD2	CSASSPGLAPYEQFF	TGCAGTGCTAGTAGCCCGGGACTAGCTCCCTATGAGCAGTTCTTC
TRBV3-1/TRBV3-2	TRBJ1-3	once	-	CASSLRAAGGNTIYF	TGTGCCAGCAGCCTACGAGCTGCAGGGGGAAACACCATATATTTT
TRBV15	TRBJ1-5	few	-	CATSTGKNQPQHF	TGTGCCACCAGCACTGGCAAAAATCAGCCCCAGCATTTT